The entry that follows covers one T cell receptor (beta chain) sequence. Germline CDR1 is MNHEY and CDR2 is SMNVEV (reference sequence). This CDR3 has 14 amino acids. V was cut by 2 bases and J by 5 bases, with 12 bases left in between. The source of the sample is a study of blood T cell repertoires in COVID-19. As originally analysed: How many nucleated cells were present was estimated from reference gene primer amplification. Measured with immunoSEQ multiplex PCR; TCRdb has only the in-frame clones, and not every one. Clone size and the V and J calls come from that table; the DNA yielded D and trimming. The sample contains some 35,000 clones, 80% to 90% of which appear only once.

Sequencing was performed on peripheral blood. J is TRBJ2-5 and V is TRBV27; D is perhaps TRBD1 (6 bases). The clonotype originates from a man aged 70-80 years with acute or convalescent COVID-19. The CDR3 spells CASSLNPQGETQYF. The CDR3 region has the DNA TGTGCCAGCAGTTTAAATCCCCAGGGGGAGACCCAGTACTTC.